One and the same sample provided the 29 T cell receptor beta chains below, sequenced in a study of tumor and adjacent non-tumor tissue in lung cancer. This sample's RNA came from whole unsorted tissue. The library came from three nested PCR rounds adapted from ARM-PCR protocols. TCRdb recomputed calls from the multiplex PCR reads with MiXCR, one row per CDR3 protein. The data hold 90,000 or so distinct CDR3 sequences, with 61% observed a single time. The material sequenced was lung tumor tissue. The receptor source for this set is a man aged 70-80 years with non-small cell lung cancer.

This clonotype has a count of ten or more. This chain joins TRBV6-1 and TRBJ2-5, with D uncertain. V was clipped by 2 bases and J by 1 base, with 5 bases between them. In germline, CDR1 is MNHNS, CDR2 SASEGT. The CDR3 extends over 13 amino acids. The CDR3 sequence is CASSERPQETQYF. CDR3 coding DNA: TGTGCCAGCAGTGAAAGACCCCAAGAGACCCAGTACTTC.

About this clonotype: The junction departs from the called germline gene at one end, perhaps through a read error. The chain carries TRBV11-2 and TRBJ2-7; D call uncertain. The CDR3 has 15 residues. CDR1 and CDR2 (germline): SGHAT, FQNNGV. The CDR3 region is CASSLVSESSYEQYF. The DNA of the CDR3 is TGTGCCAGCAGCTTAGTTTCTGAGAGCTCCTACGAACAGTACTTC.

In regard to this clonotype: This may come from a read error, since a much larger clone is one base off. This sequence joins TRBV4-1 and TRBJ2-7, with D maybe TRBD2 (6 bases). The CDR3 is 13 residues long. Germline V CDR1 and CDR2: MGHRA, YSYEKL. V lost 8 bases and J lost 4, with 15 bases in between. CDR3 bases: TGCGCCAGCGGCACGGGGGTCGGATACGAGCAGTACTTC. It translates to CASGTGVGYEQYF.

As concerns this clonotype: It may be a read error: a sequence one base away is much more abundant. V is TRBV28 and J is TRBJ2-1; TRBD1 matches 7 bases. Losses at the gene ends were 8 bases for V and 6 bases for J; bases not matched to a gene: 10. Germline V CDR1 and CDR2: MDHEN, SYDVKM. CDR3 length: 14 amino acids. CDR3: CASSREGASNEQFF. Here the CDR3 DNA reads TGTGCCAGCTCACGAGAGGGGGCAAGCAATGAGCAGTTCTTC.

Relative to its sample, this clonotype is medium-sized. The genes are TRBV11-2 and TRBJ1-3, with D possibly matching TRBD1 (5 bases). Deletions cut 2 bases from V and 0 bases from J, with 17 bases between. The CDR3 is 18 residues long. Germline CDR1 and CDR2: SGHAT and FQNNGV. CDR3 in DNA: TGTGCCAGCAGCTTACAAGCAGGGAATGCCCTCTCTGGAAACACCATATATTTT. Translating gives CASSLQAGNALSGNTIYF.

The chain is built from TRBV4-1 and TRBJ2-1; perhaps TRBD2 as D (6 bases). CDR1 is MGHRA and CDR2 is YSYEKL in the germline V gene. V lost 5 bases and J 7 bases, leaving 18 bases between the germline ends. This CDR3 is built from 15 residues. DNA for the CDR3: TGCGCCAGCAGCAAAGGCAATGGCGGGGTGAATGAGCAGTTCTTC. It is translated as CASSKGNGGVNEQFF.

V usage is TRBV29-1 and J usage is TRBJ2-2; a possible D gene is TRBD2 (6 bases). CDR1 is SQVTM, CDR2 ANQGSEA, per germline. The CDR3 loop spans 15 amino acids. CDR3 DNA sequence: TGCAGTGTCGACCCGGGACTTGAAAACACCGGGGAGCTGTTTTTT. Amino acids: CSVDPGLENTGELFF.

A remark on this clonotype: At one boundary the junction diverges from the germline segment, which might be a read error. V and J are TRBV6-5 and TRBJ2-2, with D perhaps TRBD1 or TRBD2 (5 bases each). CDR3 length equals 14 residues. CDR1 MNHEY and CDR2 SVGAGI come from the germline V gene. The CDR3 is CASNGHGAAGELFF. As DNA, the CDR3 is TGTGCCAGCAATGGGCATGGGGCCGCCGGGGAGCTGTTTTTC.

The chain recombines TRBV6-1 with TRBJ2-1; weak D call: TRBD2 (5 bases). Germline values: CDR1 MNHNS, CDR2 SASEGT. Trimming shortened V by 6 bases and J by 16 bases, and 16 bases separated the two germline ends. The CDR3 totals 11 residues. CDR3 protein: CASRGGNGQFF. In DNA, the CDR3 is TGTGCCAGCAGAGGAGGAAATGGGCAATTCTTC.

The V gene is TRBV28, the J gene TRBJ2-5; D is uncertain. Trimming took 5 bases from V and 6 from J, leaving 13 bases between them. CDR3 length: 13 residues. CDR1 is MDHEN, CDR2 SYDVKM, per germline. CDR3 protein: CASSPPGYQTQYF. As DNA, the CDR3 is TGTGCCAGCAGTCCCCCTGGGTACCAGACCCAGTACTTC.

The rearrangement uses TRBV20-1 and TRBJ1-1, with D perhaps matching TRBD1 (5 bases). Germline CDR1 DFQATT, CDR2 SNEGSKA (reference sequence). With 1 base removed from V and 5 bases from J, the gap between germline ends came to 17 bases. The CDR3 is made up of 15 amino acids. In nucleotides, the CDR3 is TGCAGTGCTAGAGTTGAGGGGCGAGGTCGTACTGAAGCTTTCTTT. Amino acids: CSARVEGRGRTEAFF.

About this clonotype: A junction boundary mismatches the germline segment, possibly from a read error. The chain recombines TRBV11-3 with TRBJ2-5; D possibly corresponds to TRBD2 (5 bases). Germline V lookup: CDR1 SGHNT, CDR2 YENEEA. The CDR3 consists of 13 residues. The CDR3 loop is CASSPGLGETQHF. DNA for the CDR3: TGCGCCAGTAGCCCAGGCTTGGGAGAGACCCAGCACTTC.

Turning to this clonotype: A junction end diverges from the germline sequence, so it may reflect a read error. The chain employs TRBV10-1 and TRBJ1-1, with D possibly matching TRBD1 (5 bases). The germline CDR1 and CDR2 sequences are WNHNN and SYGVQD (reference sequence). The CDR3 runs to 14 residues. CDR3 region: CTSSESRRGGEAFF. DNA for the CDR3: TGCACCAGCAGTGAGTCGCGAAGGGGAGGTGAAGCTTTCTTT.

In regard to this clonotype: An end of the junction does not agree with germline; a read error may underlie this. This chain links TRBV7-9 with TRBJ2-3; maybe TRBD2 (6 bases). Germline CDR1 is SEHNR and CDR2 is FQNEAQ (reference sequence). The CDR3 consists of 13 residues. The CDR3 loop is CASGLEVSGEQYF. DNA for the CDR3: TGTGCCAGCGGCTTAGAGGTTAGCGGAGAGCAGTATTTT.

The rearrangement uses TRBV11-1 and TRBJ2-1, with D possibly being TRBD2 (6 bases). Germline CDR1 SGHAT, CDR2 FQDESV (reference sequence). The length of the CDR3 is 15 residues. Between the trimmed V and J ends, which lost 5 bases and 6 bases, there was a span of 17 bases. CDR3 sequence reads: CASSRLAEGGNEQFF. CDR3 coding DNA: TGTGCCAGCAGCCGATTGGCGGAGGGCGGCAATGAGCAGTTCTTC.

A note on this clonotype: The junction departs from the called germline gene at one end, perhaps through a read error. The V call is TRBV11-2, the J call TRBJ2-3, with a weak D call TRBD2 (5 bases). CDR1 and CDR2 (germline): SGHAT, FQNNGV. This CDR3 has 15 residues. DNA for the CDR3: TGTGCCAGCAGCTTACTAGCAGTCGGCACAGATACGCAGTACTTT. This sequence encodes CASSLLAVGTDTQYF.

About this clonotype: The missing conserved phenylalanine or tryptophan at the end of this CDR3 makes a read error likely. The rearrangement links TRBV6-5 to TRBJ2-3; possible D gene TRBD2, 7 bases. Germline values: CDR1 MNHEY, CDR2 SVGAGI. The CDR3 length is 16 residues. The V end was cut by 5 bases, the J end by 11 bases, with 26 bases between. DNA for the CDR3: TGTGCCAGCAGTCTGCCAGGGACCGGGGGGCGTGGTATGCAGTATTCT. Protein sequence: CASSLPGTGGRGMQYS.

In the case of this clonotype: At one boundary the junction diverges from the germline segment, which might be a read error. The chain carries TRBV5-6 and TRBJ2-6, with a tentative D call TRBD1 (5 bases). CDR3 length equals 16 residues. Germline assignment: CDR1 SGHDT and CDR2 YYEEEE. This CDR3 is CASSLRPPSGADVQTF. The CDR3 DNA is TGTGCCAGCAGCTTGCGGCCCCCCTCTGGGGCCGACGTCCAGACTTTC.

The CDR3 protein is CSVAYGGRPYEQYF. The CDR3 bases are TGCAGCGTCGCTTATGGGGGCAGACCCTACGAGCAGTACTTC. The chain carries TRBV29-1 and TRBJ2-7; perhaps TRBD1 as D (6 bases). Trimming took off 6 bases at V and 2 bases at J, with 17 bases between the two ends. The CDR3 is 14 amino acids. Per the germline V gene, CDR1 is SQVTM and CDR2 is ANQGSEA.

A note on this clonotype: Just one base apart from a much larger clone, this may be a read error. The genes are TRBV6-1 and TRBJ2-1; a possible D gene is TRBD1 (6 bases). Germline V CDR1 and CDR2: MNHNS, SASEGT. The CDR3 is made up of 16 amino acids. As DNA, the CDR3 is TGTGCCAGCAGTGAAGCGCTCAGGGGCTCCTACAGTGAGCAGTTCTTC. This codes for CASSEALRGSYSEQFF.

This clonotype was observed many times. This rearrangement joins TRBV29-1 to TRBJ2-2, with D possibly TRBD2 on 6 matching bases. CDR1 and CDR2 from the germline V gene are SQVTM and ANQGSEA. CDR3 length: 15 residues. Trimming cost V 6 bases and J 1 base, with 15 bases left between them. The CDR3 region has the DNA TGCAGCGTGAGCCCGGGACTTATGAACACCGGGGAGCTGTTTTTT. Its translation is CSVSPGLMNTGELFF.

This clonotype was detected ten times or more. The V gene is TRBV29-1, the J gene TRBJ2-5; D is undetermined. V lost 7 bases and J lost 7, with 10 bases in between. The V gene's germline CDR1 is SQVTM and CDR2 ANQGSEA. This CDR3 contains 10 residues. CDR3 amino acids: CSAGEATQYF. The CDR3, as DNA: TGCAGCGCCGGTGAAGCGACCCAGTACTTC. The full variable domain, completed using reference TRBV29-1 and TRBJ2-5, is SAVISQKPSRDICQRGTSLTIQCQVDSQVTMMFWYRQQPGQSLTLIATANQGSEATYESGFVIDKFPISRPNLTFSTLTVSNMSPEDSSIYLCSAGEATQYFGPGTRLLVL.

As to this clonotype: A much bigger clone sits one base away, suggesting this may be a read error. This chain joins TRBV20-1 and TRBJ1-4; D possibly corresponds to TRBD1 (5 bases). V gave up 7 bases and J gave up 8 bases, with 17 bases separating them. CDR1 is DFQATT and CDR2 is SNEGSKA in the germline V gene (reference sequence). This CDR3 is built from 13 residues. The DNA for the CDR3 is TGCAGTGTTACGACAGTGCCCGAAGAAAAACTGTTTTTT. Its translation is CSVTTVPEEKLFF.

As for this clonotype: Germline and junction disagree at one end, which may indicate a read error. The chain links TRBV4-1 to TRBJ1-2; TRBD1 aligns across 10 bases. CDR1 and CDR2 from the germline V gene are MGHRA and YSYEKL. The CDR3 sequence is 16 residues long. The chain's CDR3 is CANSHTRDRGGYGYTF. The CDR3 DNA reads TGCGCCAACAGCCATACCCGGGACAGGGGTGGATATGGTTACACCTTC.

This chain's CDR3 is CESSQETSPHTDTQYF. CDR3 coding DNA: TGTGAAAGCAGCCAAGAGACTAGCCCTCACACAGATACGCAGTATTTT. The rearrangement uses TRBV4-2 and TRBJ2-3; TRBD2 aligns across 7 bases. This CDR3 is 16 amino acids long. The germline gives CDR1 LGHNA, CDR2 YNFKEQ.

Note on this clonotype: The junction departs from the called germline gene at one end, perhaps through a read error. The V gene is TRBV11-2, the J gene TRBJ2-1; D uncertain. CDR3 size: 12 residues. Germline V gene data show CDR1 as SGHAT and CDR2 as FQNNGV. The CDR3 sequence is CASRLIRNEQFF. DNA of the CDR3: TGCGCCAGCAGATTAATTCGAAATGAACAGTTCTTC.

With respect to this clonotype: Being one base from a much bigger clone, this may be a read error. V usage is TRBV12-3 or TRBV12-4 and J usage is TRBJ2-4, with 8 nucleotides matching TRBD1. V lost 5 bases, J lost 5 bases, and 14 bases stayed unmatched. CDR3 length: 17 amino acids. The CDR3 DNA is TGTGCCAGCAGTGCCATCCAGGGGGCGATCGCCGAAAACATTCAGTACTTC. It yields the protein CASSAIQGAIAENIQYF.

Note on this clonotype: A much larger clone lies a single base off, so this may be a read error. V usage is TRBV7-9 and J usage is TRBJ2-5, with TRBD2 matching 13 bases. The CDR3 runs 16 residues. CDR1 is SEHNR and CDR2 is FQNEAQ in the germline V gene (reference sequence). CDR3 bases: TGTGCCAGCTGCTTCGGACTAGCGGGAGTGGGGGAGACCCAGTACTTC. Translating gives CASCFGLAGVGETQYF.

On this clonotype: One junction end does not reproduce the germline sequence, and a read error may be involved. This rearrangement joins TRBV12-3 or TRBV12-4 to TRBJ1-5, with D uncertain. This CDR3 is 14 amino acids long. The CDR3 coding sequence is TGTGTCAGCAGTTTCCAGCGTGAGAATCAGCCCCAGCATTTT. Its protein product is CVSSFQRENQPQHF.